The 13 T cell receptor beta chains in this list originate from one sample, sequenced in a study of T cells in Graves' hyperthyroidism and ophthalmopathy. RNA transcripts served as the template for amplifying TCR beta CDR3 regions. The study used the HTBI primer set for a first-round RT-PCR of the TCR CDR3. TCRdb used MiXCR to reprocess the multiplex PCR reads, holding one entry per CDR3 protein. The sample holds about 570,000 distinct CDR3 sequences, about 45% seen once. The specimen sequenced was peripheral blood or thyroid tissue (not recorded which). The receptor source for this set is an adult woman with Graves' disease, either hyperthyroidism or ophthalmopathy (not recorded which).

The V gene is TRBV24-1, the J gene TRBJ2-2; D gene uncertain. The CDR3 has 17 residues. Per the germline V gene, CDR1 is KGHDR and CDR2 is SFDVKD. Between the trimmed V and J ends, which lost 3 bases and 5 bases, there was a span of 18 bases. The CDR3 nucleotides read TGTGCCACCAGTGATCCCGGGCCTCCTTGGGCGACCGGGGAGCTGTTTTTT. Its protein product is CATSDPGPPWATGELFF.

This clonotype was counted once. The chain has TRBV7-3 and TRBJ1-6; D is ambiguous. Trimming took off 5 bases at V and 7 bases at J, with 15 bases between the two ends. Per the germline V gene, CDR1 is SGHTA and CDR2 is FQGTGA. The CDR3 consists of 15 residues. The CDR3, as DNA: TGTGCCAGCAGCATCGACGGGAGACGAAATTCACCCCTCCACTTT. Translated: CASSIDGRRNSPLHF.

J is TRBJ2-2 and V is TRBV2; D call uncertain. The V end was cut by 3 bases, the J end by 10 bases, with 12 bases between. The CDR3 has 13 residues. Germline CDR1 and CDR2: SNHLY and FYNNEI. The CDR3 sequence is CASSDSPTEELFF. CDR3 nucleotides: TGTGCCAGCAGTGATAGCCCTACTGAGGAGCTGTTTTTT.

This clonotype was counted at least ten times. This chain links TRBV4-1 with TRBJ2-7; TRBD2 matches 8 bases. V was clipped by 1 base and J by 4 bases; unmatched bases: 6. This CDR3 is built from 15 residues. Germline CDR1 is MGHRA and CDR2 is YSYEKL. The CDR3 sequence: CASSQVSGVKYEQYF. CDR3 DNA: TGCGCCAGCAGCCAAGTTAGCGGGGTGAAGTACGAGCAGTACTTC.

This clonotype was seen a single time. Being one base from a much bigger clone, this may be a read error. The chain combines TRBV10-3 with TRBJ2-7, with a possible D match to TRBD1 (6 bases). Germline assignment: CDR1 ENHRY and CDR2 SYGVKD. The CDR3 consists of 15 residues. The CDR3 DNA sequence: TGTGTCAGCAGTCCCCCAGGGGACGGAGTCTACGAGCAGTACTTC. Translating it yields CVSSPPGDGVYEQYF.

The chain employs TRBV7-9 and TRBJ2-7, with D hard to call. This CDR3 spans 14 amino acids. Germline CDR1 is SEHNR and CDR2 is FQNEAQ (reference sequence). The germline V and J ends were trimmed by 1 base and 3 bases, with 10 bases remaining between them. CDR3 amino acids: CASSLEVNNYEQYF. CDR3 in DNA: TGTGCCAGCAGCTTAGAGGTCAACAACTACGAGCAGTACTTC. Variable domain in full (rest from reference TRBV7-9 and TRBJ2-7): DTGVSQNPRHKITKRGQNVTFRCDPISEHNRLYWYRQTLGQGPEFLTYFQNEAQLEKSRLLSDRFSAERPKGSFSTLEIQRTEQGDSAMYLCASSLEVNNYEQYFGPGTRLTVT.

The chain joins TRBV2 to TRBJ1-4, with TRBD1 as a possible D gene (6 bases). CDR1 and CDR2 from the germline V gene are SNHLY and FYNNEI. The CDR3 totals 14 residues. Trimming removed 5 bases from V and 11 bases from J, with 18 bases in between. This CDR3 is CASSQGHLEGKLFF. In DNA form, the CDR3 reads TGTGCCAGCAGTCAGGGACACCTTGAGGGGAAACTGTTTTTT.

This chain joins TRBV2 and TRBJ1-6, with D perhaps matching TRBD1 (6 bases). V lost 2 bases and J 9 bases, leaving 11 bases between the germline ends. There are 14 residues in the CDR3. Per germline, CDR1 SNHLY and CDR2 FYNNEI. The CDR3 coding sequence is TGTGCCAGCAGTGAACAGGGGAGAGGTTCACCCCTCCACTTT. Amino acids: CASSEQGRGSPLHF.

The CDR3 region has the DNA TGTGCCAGTAGTATAACAAATCCGGGACGGAATCAGCCCCAGCATTTT. Translation: CASSITNPGRNQPQHF. The chain has TRBV19 and TRBJ1-5; maybe TRBD1 (5 bases). Germline loops: CDR1 LNHDA, CDR2 SQIVND (reference sequence). This CDR3 contains 16 residues. V lost 2 bases, J lost 4 bases, and 15 bases lay in between.

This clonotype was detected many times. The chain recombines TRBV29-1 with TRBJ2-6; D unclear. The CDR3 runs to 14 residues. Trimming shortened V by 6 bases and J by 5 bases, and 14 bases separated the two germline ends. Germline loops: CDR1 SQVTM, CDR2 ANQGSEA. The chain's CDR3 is CSVAGSSWANVLTF. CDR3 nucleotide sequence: TGCAGCGTCGCAGGCAGTTCTTGGGCCAACGTCCTGACTTTC.

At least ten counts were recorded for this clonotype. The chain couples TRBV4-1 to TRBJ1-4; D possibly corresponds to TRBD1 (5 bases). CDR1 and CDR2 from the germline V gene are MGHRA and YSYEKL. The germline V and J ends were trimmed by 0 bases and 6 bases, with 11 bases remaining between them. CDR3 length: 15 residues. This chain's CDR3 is CASSQEGVRYEKLFF. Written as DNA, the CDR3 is TGCGCCAGCAGCCAAGAGGGGGTTCGGTATGAAAAACTGTTTTTT.

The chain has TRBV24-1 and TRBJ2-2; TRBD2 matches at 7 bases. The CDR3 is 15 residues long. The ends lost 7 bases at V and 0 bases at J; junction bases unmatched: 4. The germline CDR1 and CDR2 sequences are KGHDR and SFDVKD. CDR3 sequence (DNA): TGTGCCACCAGCGCCCGGGGGGCGAACACCGGGGAGCTGTTTTTT. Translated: CATSARGANTGELFF.

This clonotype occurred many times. The CDR3 nucleotides are TGTGCCACCAGGGGGACGAATGAAAAACTGTTTTTT. It is translated as CATRGTNEKLFF. This chain connects TRBV15 to TRBJ1-4; maybe TRBD1 (5 bases). The V gene's germline CDR1 is LNHNV and CDR2 YYDKDF (reference sequence). The germline V and J ends were trimmed by 6 bases and 5 bases, with 7 bases remaining between them. The CDR3 extends over 12 amino acids.